One sample yielded the 5 T cell receptor beta chains listed below, sequenced in a study of Ad26.COV2.S vaccination and SARS-CoV-2 variants. Profiling relied on immunoSEQ multiplex PCR, and the TCRdb table lists in-frame clones only, not all of them. Of approximately 300,000 clones listed, about 82% were seen once; the top ten hold approximately 2%. The treatment: some 19 received Ad26.COV2.S at low or high dose, single or two shots; several received placebo; per-sample allocation not given. Collection of the samples took place on day 63 after the first injection of vaccine or placebo. The input for sequencing was peripheral blood, taken in a trial of Ad26.COV2.S vaccine versus placebo. Receptors originate from a person between 18 and 65 years old who received the Ad26.COV2.S COVID-19 vaccine or a placebo.

The CDR3 DNA reads as TGTGCCAGCAGTGTAGCGAAGTCCTACAATGAGCAGTTCTTC. This sequence encodes CASSVAKSYNEQFF. V is TRBV2 and J is TRBJ2-1, with D possibly TRBD2 on 5 matching bases. The V and J ends lost 4 bases and 1 base respectively, with 8 bases between them. Germline V lookup: CDR1 SNHLY, CDR2 FYNNEI. This CDR3 region has 14 residues.

DNA of the CDR3: TGTGCCAGCAGCTCGGCGGGACTAGCGGTCACAGATACGCAGTATTTT. It translates to CASSSAGLAVTDTQYF. The rearrangement joins TRBV7-8 to TRBJ2-3; 11 positions agree with TRBD2. The CDR3 has 16 residues. The trim removed 4 bases at V and 2 bases at J, leaving 5 bases unmatched. Germline V gene lookup returns CDR1 SGHVS and CDR2 FQNEAQ.

There are a few counts of this clone. The chain carries TRBV6-6 and TRBJ2-7; a weak D match, TRBD1 (6 bases). The germline V and J ends were trimmed by 0 bases and 4 bases, with 16 bases remaining between them. The CDR3 has 16 amino acids. Germline V CDR1 and CDR2: MNHNY, SVGAGI (reference sequence). CDR3 loop: CASSYSHRTEIYEQYF. CDR3 sequence (DNA): TGTGCCAGCAGTTACTCACATCGGACAGAGATTTACGAGCAGTACTTC.

This clone was seen only a few times. This chain uses TRBV19 with TRBJ1-5, with unresolved D. The CDR3 has 14 residues. Germline V gives CDR1 LNHDA, CDR2 SQIVND (reference sequence). The V gene lost 4 bases and the J gene lost 4 bases, with 11 bases spanning the gap. The CDR3 nucleotides are TGTGCCAGTAGTACACCCGCCGGGAATCAGCCCCAGCATTTT. Residues: CASSTPAGNQPQHF.

This chain connects TRBV5-1 to TRBJ2-6; 11 positions agree with TRBD1. V trimming: 3 bases; J trimming: 1 base; junction bases outside the gene matches: 6. Germline CDR1 reads SGHRS; CDR2 reads YFSETQ. This CDR3 is 18 amino acids long. The chain's CDR3 is CASSSRDRGVSGANVLTF. CDR3 sequence (DNA): TGCGCCAGCAGCTCCCGGGACAGGGGGGTTTCTGGGGCCAACGTCCTGACTTTC.